The clone carrying this TCR beta chain was seen more than once but under ten times. The antigen remains undetermined. The CDR3 runs to 16 residues. Germline values: CDR1 MDHEN, CDR2 SYDVKM. The V and J ends lost 3 bases and 2 bases, in that order; junction bases with no gene match: 9. This entry comes from a study of cytomegalovirus exposure and HLA in healthy donors. Notes on the study in general: Earlier results showed most TCR beta V segments being productive about 87% or about 30% of the time.

In the PCR, 60 Vbeta and 13 Jbeta primers were used. The protocol was immunoSEQ multiplex PCR, while the TCRdb copy is restricted to in-frame clones and leaves out a portion. This table has 150,000 to 200,000 clones, around three quarters appearing once. The sequence derives from a woman aged 45-65 years in good health and CMV-seronegative. Sequencing was done on a sample of PBMCs. The chain joins TRBV28 to TRBJ1-2, with 7 bases matching TRBD1. The CDR3 here is CASSFTYDRANYGYTF. In nucleotides, the CDR3 is TGTGCCAGCAGTTTCACATACGACAGGGCAAACTATGGCTACACCTTC.